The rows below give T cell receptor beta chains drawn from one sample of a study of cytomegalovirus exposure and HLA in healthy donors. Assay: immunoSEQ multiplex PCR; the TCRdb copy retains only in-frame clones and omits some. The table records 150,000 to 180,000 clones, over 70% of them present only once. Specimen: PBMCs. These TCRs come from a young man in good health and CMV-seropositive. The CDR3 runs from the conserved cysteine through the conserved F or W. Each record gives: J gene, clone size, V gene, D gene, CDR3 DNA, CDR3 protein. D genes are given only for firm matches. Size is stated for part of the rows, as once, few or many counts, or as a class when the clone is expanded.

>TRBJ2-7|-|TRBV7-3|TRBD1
TGTGCCAGCAGCTTGGACAGGGAAGGCGAGCAGTACTTC
CASSLDREGEQYF
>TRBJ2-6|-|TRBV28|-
TGTGCCAGCAGTCCTCCGGGGGGCCGGGCCAACGTCCTGACTTTC
CASSPPGGRANVLTF
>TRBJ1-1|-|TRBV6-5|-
TGTGCCAGCAGTTATGAGGGCGTGACTGAAGCTTTCTTT
CASSYEGVTEAFF
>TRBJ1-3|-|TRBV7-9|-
TGTGCCAGCAGCTTTTATCAGGGGCGGGACACCATATATTTT
CASSFYQGRDTIYF
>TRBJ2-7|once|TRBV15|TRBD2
TGTGCCACCAGCAGCCAAATACTAGCGGGAGGTTCCTACGAGCAGTACTTC
CATSSQILAGGSYEQYF
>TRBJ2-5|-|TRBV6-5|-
TGTGCCAGCCTAGACCCCCCCTCGGCGACCCAGTACTTC
CASLDPPSATQYF
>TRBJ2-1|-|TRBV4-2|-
TGTGCCAGCAGCCAAGAAGGGCCGGGACTTGGGAAACGTGATGAGCAGTTCTTC
CASSQEGPGLGKRDEQFF
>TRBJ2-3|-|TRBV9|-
TGTGCCAGCAGCGGGGGCGGGAGCCCTCCAGGGGGCACAGATACGCAGTATTTT
CASSGGGSPPGGTDTQYF
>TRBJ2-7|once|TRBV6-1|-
TGTGCCACCATGGGTCCGGCGGGCAACACCTACGAGCAGTACTTC
CATMGPAGNTYEQYF
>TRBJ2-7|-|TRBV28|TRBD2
TGTGCCAGCAGTACCCTCGGCGGGAGCACCTACGAGCAGTACTTC
CASSTLGGSTYEQYF
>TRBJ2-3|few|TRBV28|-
TGTGCCAGCAGCGAGTTAGAACAGGTCCACACAGATACGCAGTATTTT
CASSELEQVHTDTQYF
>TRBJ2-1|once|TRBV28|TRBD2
TGTGCCAGCAAGATTTGGGGGGAGGGCCTTAATGAGCAGTTCTTC
CASKIWGEGLNEQFF
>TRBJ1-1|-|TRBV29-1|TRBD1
TGCAGCGTTGTCCTTCCCCAGGGGGCGGTGACTGAAGCTTTCTTT
CSVVLPQGAVTEAFF
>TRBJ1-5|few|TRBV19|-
TGTGCCAGTAGTATTGCGGCGGGGTTTAATCAGCCCCAGCATTTT
CASSIAAGFNQPQHF
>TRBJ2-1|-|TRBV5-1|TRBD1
TGCGCCAGCAGCCGCGGGACAGGGCAATTGATGCAGTTCTTC
CASSRGTGQLMQFF
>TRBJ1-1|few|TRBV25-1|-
TGTGCCAGCAGTGAATGGTCCTCGGGCACTGAAGCTTTCTTT
CASSEWSSGTEAFF
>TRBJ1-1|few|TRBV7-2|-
TGTGCCAGCAGCGCTCAGGGAAGGGGGACCACTGAAGCTTTCTTT
CASSAQGRGTTEAFF
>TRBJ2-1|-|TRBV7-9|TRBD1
TGTGCCAGCAGCCAGGGACAGGGGTACAATGAGCAGTTCTTC
CASSQGQGYNEQFF
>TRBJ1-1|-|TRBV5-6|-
TGTGCCAGCAGCTTGGGGCTCGGGACTGGCACTGAAGCTTTCTTT
CASSLGLGTGTEAFF
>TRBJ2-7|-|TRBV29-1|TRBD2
TGCAGCGTTGGCATTCCACGGGGGGGCGAGCAGTACTTC
CSVGIPRGGEQYF
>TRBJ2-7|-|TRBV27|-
TGTGCCAGCAGGACTAGGTGGCAGGGCGCTTCCTACGAGCAGTACTTC
CASRTRWQGASYEQYF
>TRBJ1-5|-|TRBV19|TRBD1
TGTGCCAGTAGTCCGGGGACAGGTGGCCGTCCTCCCCAGCATTTT
CASSPGTGGRPPQHF
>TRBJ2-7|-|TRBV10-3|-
TGTGCCATCAACCCCGGAGCTGGTTACGAGCAGTACTTC
CAINPGAGYEQYF
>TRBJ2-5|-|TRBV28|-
TGTGCCAGCAGTTTAACAGAGAGACGAAAGACCCAGTACTTC
CASSLTERRKTQYF
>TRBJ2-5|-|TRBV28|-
TGTGCCAGCAGCCCAAGGGGGGGCCCTTTCCAAGAGACCCAGTACTTC
CASSPRGGPFQETQYF
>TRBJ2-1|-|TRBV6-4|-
TGTGCCAGCAGTGCCTCCGGGGGTGAGCAGTTCTTC
CASSASGGEQFF
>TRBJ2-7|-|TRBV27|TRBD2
TGTGCCAGCATTGCAGCGGGAGGCTACGAGCAGTACTTC
CASIAAGGYEQYF